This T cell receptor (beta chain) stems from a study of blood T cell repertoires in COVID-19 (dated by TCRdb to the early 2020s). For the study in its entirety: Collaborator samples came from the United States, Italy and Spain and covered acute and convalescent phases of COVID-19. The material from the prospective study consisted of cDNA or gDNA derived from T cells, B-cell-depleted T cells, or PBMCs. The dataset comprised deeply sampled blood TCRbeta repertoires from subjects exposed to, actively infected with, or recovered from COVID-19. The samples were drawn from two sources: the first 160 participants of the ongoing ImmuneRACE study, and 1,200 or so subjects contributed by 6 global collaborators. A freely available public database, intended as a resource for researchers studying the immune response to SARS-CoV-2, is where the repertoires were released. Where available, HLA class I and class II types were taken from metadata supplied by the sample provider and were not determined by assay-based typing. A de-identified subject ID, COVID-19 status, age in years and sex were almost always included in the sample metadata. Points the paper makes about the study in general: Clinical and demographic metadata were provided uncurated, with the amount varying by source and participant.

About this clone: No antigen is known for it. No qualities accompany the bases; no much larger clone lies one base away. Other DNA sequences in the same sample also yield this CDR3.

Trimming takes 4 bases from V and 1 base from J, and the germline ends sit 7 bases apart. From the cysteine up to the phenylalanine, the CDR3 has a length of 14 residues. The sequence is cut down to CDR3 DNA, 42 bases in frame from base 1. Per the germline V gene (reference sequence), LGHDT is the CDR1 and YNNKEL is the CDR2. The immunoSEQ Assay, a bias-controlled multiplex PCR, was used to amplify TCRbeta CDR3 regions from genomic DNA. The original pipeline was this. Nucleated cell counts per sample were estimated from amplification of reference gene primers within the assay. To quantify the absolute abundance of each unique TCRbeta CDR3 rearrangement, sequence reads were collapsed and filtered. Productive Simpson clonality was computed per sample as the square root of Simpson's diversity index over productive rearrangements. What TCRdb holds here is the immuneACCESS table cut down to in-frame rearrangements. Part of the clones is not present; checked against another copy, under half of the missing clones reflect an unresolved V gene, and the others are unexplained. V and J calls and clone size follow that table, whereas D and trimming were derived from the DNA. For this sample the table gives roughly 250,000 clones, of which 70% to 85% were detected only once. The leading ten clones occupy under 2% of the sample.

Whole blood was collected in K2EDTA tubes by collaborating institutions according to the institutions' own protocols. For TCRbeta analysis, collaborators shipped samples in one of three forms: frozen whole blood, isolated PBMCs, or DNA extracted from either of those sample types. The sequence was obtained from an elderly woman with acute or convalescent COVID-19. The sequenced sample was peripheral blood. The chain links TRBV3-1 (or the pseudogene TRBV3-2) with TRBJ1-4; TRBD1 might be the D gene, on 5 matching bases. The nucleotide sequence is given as TGTGCCAGCAGCCTTCAGGGAACTAATGAAAAACTGTTTTTT. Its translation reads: CASSLQGTNEKLFF.